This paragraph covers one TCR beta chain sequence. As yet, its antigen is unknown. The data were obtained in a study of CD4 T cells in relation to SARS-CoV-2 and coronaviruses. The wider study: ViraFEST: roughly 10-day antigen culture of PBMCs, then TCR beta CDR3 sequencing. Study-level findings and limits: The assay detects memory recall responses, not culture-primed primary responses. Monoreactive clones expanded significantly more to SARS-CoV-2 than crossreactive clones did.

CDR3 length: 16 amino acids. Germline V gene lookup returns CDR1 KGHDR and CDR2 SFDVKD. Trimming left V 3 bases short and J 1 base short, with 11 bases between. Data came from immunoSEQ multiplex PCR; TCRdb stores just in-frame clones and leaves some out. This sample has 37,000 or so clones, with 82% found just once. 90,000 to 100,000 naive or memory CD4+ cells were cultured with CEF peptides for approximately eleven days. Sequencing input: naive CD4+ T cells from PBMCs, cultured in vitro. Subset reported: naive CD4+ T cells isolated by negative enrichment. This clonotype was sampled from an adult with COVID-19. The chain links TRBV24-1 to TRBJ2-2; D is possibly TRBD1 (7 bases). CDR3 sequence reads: CATSDLRDRNTGELFF. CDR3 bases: TGTGCCACCAGTGATCTGCGGGACAGGAACACCGGGGAGCTGTTTTTT.